These T cell receptor beta chains were read from a single sample in a study of graft-versus-host responses after intestinal transplantation. The protocol was immunoSEQ multiplex PCR, while the TCRdb copy is restricted to in-frame clones and leaves out a portion. The data contain around 13,000 clones, under 95% of them singletons. This specimen was PBMCs, taken 950 to 1,200 days after intestinal transplantation. These TCRs come from a human patient who received an intestinal transplant, so some T cells may come from the graft donor. Both conserved end residues are part of each CDR3. D genes are given only for firm matches. Clone size is given for some rows only: seen once, a few or many times, or a class if the clone is expanded.

v_gene,d_gene,abundance,j_gene,CDR3nt,CDR3aa
TRBV7-2,TRBD2,NA,TRBJ2-1,TGTGCCAGCCTTCGGGGGGGGAGCTCCTACAATGAGCAGTTCTTC,CASLRGGSSYNEQFF
TRBV4-1,TRBD1,NA,TRBJ2-7,TGCGCCAGCAGCCAAACGGGACAGGGCGGCGAGCAGTACTTC,CASSQTGQGGEQYF
TRBV5-1,NA,NA,TRBJ1-3,TGCGCCAGCAGCCCAACCGCCGCCTCTGGAAACACCATATATTTT,CASSPTAASGNTIYF
TRBV5-8,TRBD1,NA,TRBJ1-2,TGTGCCAGCAGTCGGGCGGGGACAGGGTTTGGCTACACCTTC,CASSRAGTGFGYTF
TRBV6-5,NA,NA,TRBJ1-2,TGTGCCAGCAGTAAGTTCACAGGGTTAGGCTACACCTTC,CASSKFTGLGYTF
TRBV29-1,NA,NA,TRBJ2-1,TGCAGCGTCTCATGGGGCCTCGAACCCAATGAGCAGTTCTTC,CSVSWGLEPNEQFF
TRBV27,TRBD1,NA,TRBJ1-1,TGTGCCAGCACTACTGGGACAGGGGGCAAGAACACTGAAGCTTTCTTT,CASTTGTGGKNTEAFF
TRBV7-8,NA,NA,TRBJ2-6,TGTGCCAGCAGCTCCTCCATGTCTGGAGCCGGGGCCAACGTCCTGACTTTC,CASSSSMSGAGANVLTF
TRBV19,NA,NA,TRBJ1-3,TGTGCCAGTAGCCCCTGGCAGGACTCTGGAAACACCATATATTTT,CASSPWQDSGNTIYF
TRBV5-5,NA,NA,TRBJ2-5,TGTGCCAGCACTCTTTGGGGGCAAGAGACCCAGTACTTC,CASTLWGQETQYF
TRBV5-1,NA,once,TRBJ2-7,TGCGCCAGCAGCTTGAGGGGAGCAGGGAGCGGATACGAGCAGTACTTC,CASSLRGAGSGYEQYF